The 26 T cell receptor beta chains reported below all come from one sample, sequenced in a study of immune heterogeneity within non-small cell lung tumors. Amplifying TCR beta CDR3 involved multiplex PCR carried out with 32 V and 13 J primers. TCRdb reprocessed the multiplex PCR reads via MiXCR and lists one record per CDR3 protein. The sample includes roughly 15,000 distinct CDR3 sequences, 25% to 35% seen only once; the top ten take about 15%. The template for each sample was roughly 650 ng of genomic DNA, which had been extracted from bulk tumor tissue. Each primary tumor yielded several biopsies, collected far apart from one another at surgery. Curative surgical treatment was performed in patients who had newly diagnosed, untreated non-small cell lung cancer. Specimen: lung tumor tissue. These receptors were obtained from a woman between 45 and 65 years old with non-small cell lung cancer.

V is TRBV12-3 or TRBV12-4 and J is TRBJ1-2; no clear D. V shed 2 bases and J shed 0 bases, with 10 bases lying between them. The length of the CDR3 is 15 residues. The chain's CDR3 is CASSLYRRANYGYTF. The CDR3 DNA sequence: TGTGCCAGCAGTTTATACCGCCGAGCTAACTATGGCTACACCTTC.

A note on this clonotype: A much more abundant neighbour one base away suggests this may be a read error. The CDR3 bases are TGTGCCAGCAGTTTCACCGACGGGAGGGCCGGGGATCTGTTTTTT. This codes for CASSFTDGRAGDLFF. This rearrangement joins TRBV6-5 to TRBJ2-2; 8 positions agree with TRBD2. Looked up from germline, CDR1 is MNHEY and CDR2 is SVGAGI. There are 15 residues in the CDR3.

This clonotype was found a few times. CDR3 sequence reads: CASRLGGGSDEQFF. The CDR3 region has the DNA TGTGCCAGCAGGCTAGGGGGGGGGAGTGATGAGCAGTTCTTC. V is TRBV27 and J is TRBJ2-1; tentative D call: TRBD2 (7 bases). The CDR3 is 14 amino acids. Germline CDR1 and CDR2: MNHEY and SMNVEV (reference sequence). V was clipped by 6 bases and J by 8 bases, with 17 bases between them.

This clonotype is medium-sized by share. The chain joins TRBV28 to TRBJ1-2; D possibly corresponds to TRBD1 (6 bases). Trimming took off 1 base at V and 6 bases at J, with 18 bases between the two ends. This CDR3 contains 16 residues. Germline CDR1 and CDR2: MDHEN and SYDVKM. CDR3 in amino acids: CASSLYQGRITDGYTF. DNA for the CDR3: TGTGCCAGCAGTTTATATCAGGGGAGGATTACGGATGGCTACACCTTC.

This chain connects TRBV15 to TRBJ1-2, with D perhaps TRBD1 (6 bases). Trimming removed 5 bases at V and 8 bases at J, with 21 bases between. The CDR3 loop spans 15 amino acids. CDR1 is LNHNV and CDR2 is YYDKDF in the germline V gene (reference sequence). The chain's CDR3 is CATSSTMKGVGGYTF. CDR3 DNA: TGTGCCACCAGCTCGACAATGAAGGGGGTCGGGGGCTACACCTTC.

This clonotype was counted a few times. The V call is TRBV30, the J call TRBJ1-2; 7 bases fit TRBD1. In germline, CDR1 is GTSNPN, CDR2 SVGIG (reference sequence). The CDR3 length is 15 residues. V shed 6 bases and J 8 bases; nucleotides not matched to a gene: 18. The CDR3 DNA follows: TGTGCCTGCCCGGACAGGCAAAACCAGAGGGGGGGCTACACCTTC. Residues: CACPDRQNQRGGYTF. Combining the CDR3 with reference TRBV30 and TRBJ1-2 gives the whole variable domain SQTIHQWPATLVQPVGSPLSLECTVEGTSNPNLYWYRQAAGRGLQLLFYSVGIGQISSEVPQNLSASRPQDRQFILSSKKLLLSDSGFYLCACPDRQNQRGGYTFGSGTRLTVV.

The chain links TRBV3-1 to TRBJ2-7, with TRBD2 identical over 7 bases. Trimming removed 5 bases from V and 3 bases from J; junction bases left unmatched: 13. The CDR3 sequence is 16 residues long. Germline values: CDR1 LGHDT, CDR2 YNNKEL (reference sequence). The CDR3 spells CASSKGSGEWYYEQYF. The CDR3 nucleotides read TGTGCCAGCAGCAAGGGGAGCGGGGAGTGGTACTACGAGCAGTACTTC.

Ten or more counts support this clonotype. CDR3 protein: CSARDPAGGKFF. The CDR3 nucleotides read TGCAGTGCTAGAGATCCAGCGGGAGGGAAGTTCTTC. The rearrangement links TRBV20-1 to TRBJ2-1; 10 positions agree with TRBD2. The V gene's germline CDR1 is DFQATT and CDR2 SNEGSKA (reference sequence). J was trimmed by 14 bases and V by 0 bases; bases with no gene match: 4. The CDR3 covers 12 residues.

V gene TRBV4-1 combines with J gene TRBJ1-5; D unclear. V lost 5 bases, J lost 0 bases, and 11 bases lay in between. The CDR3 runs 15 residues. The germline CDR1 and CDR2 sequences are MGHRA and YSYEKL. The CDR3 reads CASSRHLNSNQPQHF. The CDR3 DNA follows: TGCGCCAGCAGCAGACATCTTAATAGCAATCAGCCCCAGCATTTT.

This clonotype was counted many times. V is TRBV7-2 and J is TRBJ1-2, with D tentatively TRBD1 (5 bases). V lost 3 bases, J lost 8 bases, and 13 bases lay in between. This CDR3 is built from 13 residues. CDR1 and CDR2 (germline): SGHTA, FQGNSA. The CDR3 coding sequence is TGTGCCAGCAGCTTCCAGGGAGTTGGGGGCTACACCTTC. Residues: CASSFQGVGGYTF.

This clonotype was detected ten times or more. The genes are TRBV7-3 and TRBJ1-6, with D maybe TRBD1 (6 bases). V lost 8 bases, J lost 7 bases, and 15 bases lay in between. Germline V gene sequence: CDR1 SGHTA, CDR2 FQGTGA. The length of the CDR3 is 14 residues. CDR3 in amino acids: CASRGGGTNSPLHF. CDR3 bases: TGTGCCAGCCGGGGGGGGGGCACAAATTCACCCCTCCACTTT.

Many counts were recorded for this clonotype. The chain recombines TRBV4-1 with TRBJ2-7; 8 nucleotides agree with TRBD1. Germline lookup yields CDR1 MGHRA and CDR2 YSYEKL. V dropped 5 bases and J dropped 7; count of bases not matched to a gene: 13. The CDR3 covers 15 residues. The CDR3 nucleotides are TGCGCCAGCAGCTCCCGACAGGGGATCTCCTGGGAGCAGTACTTC. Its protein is CASSSRQGISWEQYF.

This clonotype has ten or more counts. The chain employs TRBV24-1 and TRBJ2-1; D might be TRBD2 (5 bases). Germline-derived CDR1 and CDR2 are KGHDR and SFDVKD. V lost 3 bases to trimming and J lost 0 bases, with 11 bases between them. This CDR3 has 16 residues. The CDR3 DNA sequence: TGTGCCACCAGTGATGATGTGACTATCTCCTACAATGAGCAGTTCTTC. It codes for CATSDDVTISYNEQFF.

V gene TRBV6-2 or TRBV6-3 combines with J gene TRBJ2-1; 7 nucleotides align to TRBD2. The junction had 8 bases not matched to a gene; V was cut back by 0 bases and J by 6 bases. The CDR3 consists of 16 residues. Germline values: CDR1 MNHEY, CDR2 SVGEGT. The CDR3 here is CASSYSRRENSNEQFF. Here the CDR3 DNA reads TGTGCCAGCAGTTACTCCCGGCGGGAGAATTCCAATGAGCAGTTCTTC.

The CDR3 nucleotides are TGTGCCACTAGCGGGCGTGCCTACGAGCAGTACTTC. Translating it yields CATSGRAYEQYF. The chain has TRBV28 and TRBJ2-7, with TRBD2 matching 8 bases. The J segment lost 2 bases and the V segment lost 10 bases, leaving 4 bases of the junction unmatched. The CDR3 is 12 residues long. From germline, CDR1 is MDHEN and CDR2 SYDVKM.

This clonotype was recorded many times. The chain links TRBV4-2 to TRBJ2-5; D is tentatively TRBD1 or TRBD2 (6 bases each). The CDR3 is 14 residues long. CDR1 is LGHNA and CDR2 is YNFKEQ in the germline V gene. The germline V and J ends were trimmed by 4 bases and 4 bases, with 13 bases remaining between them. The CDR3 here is CASSPKGGLETQYF. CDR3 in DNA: TGTGCCAGCAGCCCTAAGGGGGGCCTAGAGACCCAGTACTTC.

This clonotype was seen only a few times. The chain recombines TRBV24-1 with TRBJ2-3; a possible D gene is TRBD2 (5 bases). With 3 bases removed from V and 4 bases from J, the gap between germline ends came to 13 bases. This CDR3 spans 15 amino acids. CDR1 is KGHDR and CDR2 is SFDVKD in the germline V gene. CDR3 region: CATSDKRTDSDTQYF. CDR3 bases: TGTGCCACCAGTGATAAACGTACGGACTCAGATACGCAGTATTTT.

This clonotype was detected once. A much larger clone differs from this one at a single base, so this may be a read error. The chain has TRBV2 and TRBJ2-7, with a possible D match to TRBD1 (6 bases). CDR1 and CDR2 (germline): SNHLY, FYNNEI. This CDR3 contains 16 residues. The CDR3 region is CTSLGFFGQSRYEQYF. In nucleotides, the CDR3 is TGTACCAGTTTAGGGTTCTTTGGACAGAGCCGCTACGAGCAGTACTTC.

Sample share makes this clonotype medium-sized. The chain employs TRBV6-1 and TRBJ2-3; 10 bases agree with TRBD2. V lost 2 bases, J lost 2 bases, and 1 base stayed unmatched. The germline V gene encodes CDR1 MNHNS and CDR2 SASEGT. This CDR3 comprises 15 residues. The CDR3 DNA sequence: TGTGCCAGCAGTGAACTAGCGGGAGCCACAGATACGCAGTATTTT. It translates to CASSELAGATDTQYF.

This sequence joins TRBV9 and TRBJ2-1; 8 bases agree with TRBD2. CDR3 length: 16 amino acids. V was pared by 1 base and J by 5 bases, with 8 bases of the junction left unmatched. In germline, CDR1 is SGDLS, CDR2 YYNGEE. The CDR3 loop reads CASSVRAGEGHNEQFF. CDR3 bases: TGTGCCAGCAGCGTAAGAGCGGGAGAAGGGCACAATGAGCAGTTCTTC. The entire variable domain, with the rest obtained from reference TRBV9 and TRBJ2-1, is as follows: DSGVTQTPKHLITATGQRVTLRCSPRSGDLSVYWYQQSLDQGLQFLIQYYNGEERAKGNILERFSAQQFPDLHSELNLSSLELGDSALYFCASSVRAGEGHNEQFFGPGTRLTVL.

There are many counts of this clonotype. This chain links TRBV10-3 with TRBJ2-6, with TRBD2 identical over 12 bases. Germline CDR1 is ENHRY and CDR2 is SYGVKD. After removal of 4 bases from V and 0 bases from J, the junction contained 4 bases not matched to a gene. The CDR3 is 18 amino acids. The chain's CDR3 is CAISGASGGDSGANVLTF. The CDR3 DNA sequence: TGTGCCATCAGTGGGGCTAGCGGGGGGGACTCTGGGGCCAACGTCCTGACTTTC.

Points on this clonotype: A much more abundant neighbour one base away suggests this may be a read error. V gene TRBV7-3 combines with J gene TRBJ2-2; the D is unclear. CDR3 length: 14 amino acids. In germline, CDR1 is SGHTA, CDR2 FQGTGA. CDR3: CVSSLNRAAGELFF. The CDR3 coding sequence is TGTGTCAGCAGCTTAAATAGGGCTGCCGGGGAGCTGTTTTTT.

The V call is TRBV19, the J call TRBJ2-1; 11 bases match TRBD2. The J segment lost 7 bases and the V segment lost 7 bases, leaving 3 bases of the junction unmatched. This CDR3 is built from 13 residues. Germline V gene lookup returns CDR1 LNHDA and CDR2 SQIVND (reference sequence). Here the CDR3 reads CASTLAGGNEQFF. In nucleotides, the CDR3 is TGTGCCAGTACGCTAGCGGGAGGAAATGAGCAGTTCTTC.

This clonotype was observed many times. CDR3 amino acids: CASSTHPGQGRTGELFF. The CDR3 nucleotides read TGCGCCAGCAGTACCCATCCGGGACAGGGACGAACCGGGGAGCTGTTTTTT. V is TRBV10-2 and J is TRBJ2-2, with 9 bases that match TRBD1. Trimming took 5 bases from V and 5 from J; bases not matched to a gene: 12. The CDR3 has 17 amino acids. Germline assignment: CDR1 WSHSY and CDR2 SAAADI.

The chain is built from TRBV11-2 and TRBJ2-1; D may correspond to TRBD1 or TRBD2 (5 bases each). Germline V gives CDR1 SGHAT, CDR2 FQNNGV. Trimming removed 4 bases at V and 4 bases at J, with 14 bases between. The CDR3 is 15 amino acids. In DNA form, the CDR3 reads TGTGCCAGCAGCTACCTTAGGGGAGCATACAATGAGCAGTTCTTC. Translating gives CASSYLRGAYNEQFF.

The CDR3: CASSPGGDNSPLHF. CDR3 coding DNA: TGCGCCAGCAGCCCCGGGGGTGATAATTCACCCCTCCACTTT. The rearrangement joins TRBV5-1 to TRBJ1-6; TRBD1 is a possible D gene (5 bases). This CDR3 has 14 amino acids. Deletions cut 4 bases from V and 5 bases from J, with 10 bases between. Germline CDR1 SGHRS, CDR2 YFSETQ.